Following are 17 T cell receptor beta chains from one sample sequenced in a study of blood T cell repertoires in COVID-19. This table comes from immunoSEQ multiplex PCR, and its TCRdb copy is limited to in-frame clones, with some not included. Among 130,000 to 150,000 clones listed, 70% to 90% were seen once. Sequencing was carried out using peripheral blood. The receptor set was obtained from a human donor with acute or convalescent COVID-19. The donor label of this sample is uncertain.

The chain joins TRBV5-5 to TRBJ2-7; 9 bases are shared with TRBD2. V was pared by 0 bases and J by 8 bases, with 12 bases of the junction left unmatched. The CDR3 spans 16 residues. The germline V gene has CDR1 SGHKS and CDR2 YYEKEE (reference sequence). The CDR3: CASSLVEAGGRAKQYF. CDR3 bases: TGTGCCAGCAGCTTGGTGGAAGCGGGGGGCCGCGCCAAGCAGTACTTC.

The genes are TRBV6-5 and TRBJ1-4; 9 bases are a match to TRBD1. V dropped 4 bases and J dropped 8; count of bases not matched to a gene: 8. The CDR3 covers 15 residues. Germline V gives CDR1 MNHEY, CDR2 SVGAGI. DNA of the CDR3: TGTGCCAGCAGTTCCGCTGGGACAGGGAGAGAAAAACTGTTTTTT. It translates to CASSSAGTGREKLFF.

This clone was detected only a few times. The CDR3, as DNA: TGTGCCAGCCTCCCCGGACAGAAAGAGACCCAGTACTTC. Translating gives CASLPGQKETQYF. The chain is built from TRBV18 and TRBJ2-5, with TRBD1 as a possible D gene (6 bases). In germline, CDR1 is KGHSH, CDR2 LQKENI. This CDR3 comprises 13 residues. With 8 bases removed from V and 3 bases from J, the gap between germline ends came to 13 bases.

This clone is a singleton in its sample. The J gene is TRBJ1-2, the V gene TRBV9; TRBD1 matches at 7 bases. Germline V gives CDR1 SGDLS, CDR2 YYNGEE. Losses at the gene ends were 0 bases for V and 8 bases for J; bases not matched to a gene: 16. This CDR3 has 17 amino acids. This CDR3 is CASSVEGGSTGTDGYTF. The CDR3 region has the DNA TGTGCCAGCAGCGTAGAAGGGGGGTCGACAGGGACGGACGGCTACACCTTC.

This chain links TRBV27 with TRBJ1-6; 11 nucleotides agree with TRBD1. The length of the CDR3 is 14 residues. The trim removed 6 bases at V and 8 bases at J, leaving 3 bases unmatched. Looked up from germline, CDR1 is MNHEY and CDR2 is SMNVEV (reference sequence). The CDR3 bases are TGTGCCAGCAGCTGGACAGGGGGCTATTCACCCCTCCACTTT. It is translated as CASSWTGGYSPLHF.

The V and J genes are TRBV27 and TRBJ2-7, with no clear D. This CDR3 comprises 11 residues. Trimming took off 6 bases at V and 4 bases at J, with 7 bases between the two ends. The V gene's germline CDR1 is MNHEY and CDR2 SMNVEV (reference sequence). In DNA, the CDR3 is TGTGCCAGCAGCCGCGGTTACGAGCAGTACTTC. Its protein product is CASSRGYEQYF.

The chain employs TRBV6-5 and TRBJ1-1, with TRBD1 identical over 8 bases. In germline, CDR1 is MNHEY, CDR2 SVGAGI. The CDR3 loop spans 14 amino acids. J gave up 6 bases and V 6 bases, and 9 bases lay outside the gene matches. CDR3 nucleotide sequence: TGTGCCAGCAGAATAGGACAGGGTGGCCCTGAAGCTTTCTTT. Translating it yields CASRIGQGGPEAFF.

V gene TRBV10-3 combines with J gene TRBJ2-5; D perhaps matches TRBD2 (5 bases). The CDR3 runs to 16 residues. Germline V gene lookup returns CDR1 ENHRY and CDR2 SYGVKD. The V and J ends lost 1 base and 3 bases respectively, with 15 bases between them. Here the CDR3 reads CAISEYQASTEETQYF. In DNA form, the CDR3 reads TGTGCCATCAGTGAGTATCAGGCTAGCACGGAAGAGACCCAGTACTTC.

The J gene is TRBJ1-2, the V gene TRBV7-9; 8 bases agree with TRBD1. The CDR3 has 13 amino acids. The trim removed 5 bases at V and 9 bases at J, leaving 8 bases unmatched. CDR1 is SEHNR, CDR2 FQNEAQ, per germline (reference sequence). CDR3 sequence reads: CASSAGQGVRYTF. For the CDR3, the DNA is TGTGCCAGCAGCGCCGGACAGGGCGTTCGCTACACCTTC.

This clone appeared once. The chain has TRBV27 and TRBJ1-1; 10 bases align to TRBD1. V lost 5 bases, J lost 4 bases, and 10 bases stayed unmatched. This CDR3 spans 16 amino acids. The germline CDR1 and CDR2 sequences are MNHEY and SMNVEV (reference sequence). CDR3 nucleotide sequence: TGTGCCAGCAGTCCCGACAGGGGGCGCCTCCGCACTGAAGCTTTCTTT. It yields the protein CASSPDRGRLRTEAFF.

The chain couples TRBV15 to TRBJ1-2, with D uncertain. Trimming stripped 3 bases from V and 2 bases from J, with 7 bases between. This CDR3 contains 13 residues. Germline values: CDR1 LNHNV, CDR2 YYDKDF (reference sequence). CDR3 sequence: CATSSSQNYGYTF. The DNA of the CDR3 is TGTGCCACCAGCAGCTCTCAGAACTATGGCTACACCTTC.

The genes are TRBV12-5 and TRBJ1-1, with a possible D match to TRBD1 (6 bases). Germline CDR1 is LGHNT and CDR2 is FRNRAP. CDR3 size: 16 residues. The V end lost 2 bases, the J end lost 2 bases, and 15 bases lay between the germline ends. This chain's CDR3 is CASGLPLQGPNTEAFF. In nucleotides, the CDR3 is TGTGCTAGTGGTTTGCCCCTACAGGGACCTAACACTGAAGCTTTCTTT.

The CDR3 coding sequence is TGTGCCAGCAGTTACGCCGAGAACTATGGCTACACCTTC. Residues: CASSYAENYGYTF. The rearrangement uses TRBV6-5 and TRBJ1-2; no firm D call. V lost 2 bases to trimming and J lost 2 bases, with 6 bases between them. The CDR3 consists of 13 residues. Germline V gene sequence: CDR1 MNHEY, CDR2 SVGAGI.

The J gene is TRBJ1-5, the V gene TRBV6-2 or TRBV6-3; 9 positions agree with TRBD1. The CDR3 has 15 residues. Germline loops: CDR1 MNHEY, CDR2 SVGEGT. Trimming cost V 5 bases and J 1 base; bases outside gene matches: 3. The CDR3 DNA sequence: TGTGCCAGCAGTCGACAGGGGGTAAGCAATCAGCCCCAGCATTTT. This translates into CASSRQGVSNQPQHF.

The V and J genes are TRBV27 and TRBJ1-1, with D perhaps TRBD1 (5 bases). Trimming left V 0 bases short and J 5 bases short, with 16 bases between. The CDR3 covers 16 residues. The germline V gene encodes CDR1 MNHEY and CDR2 SMNVEV (reference sequence). CDR3 coding DNA: TGTGCCAGCAGTTTATCGTGGACACTTAAGGGAACTGAAGCTTTCTTT. As protein: CASSLSWTLKGTEAFF.

This sequence joins TRBV5-6 and TRBJ2-2, with 7 bases matching TRBD1. The germline CDR1 and CDR2 sequences are SGHDT and YYEEEE. The CDR3 contains 16 residues. The ends lost 1 base at V and 1 base at J; junction bases unmatched: 4. The CDR3 coding sequence is TGTGCCAGCAGCTTGCGAAGGACAGGGAACACCGGGGAGCTGTTTTTT. It specifies CASSLRRTGNTGELFF.

The chain has TRBV9 and TRBJ1-2, with 9 nucleotides matching TRBD1. Trimming cost V 5 bases and J 8 bases; bases outside gene matches: 19. The germline V gene encodes CDR1 SGDLS and CDR2 YYNGEE. The CDR3 loop spans 17 amino acids. Here the CDR3 DNA reads TGTGCCAGCAGTGGAAGGGACAGGGTCGTCGATGTGGCAGGCTACACCTTC. Its translation is CASSGRDRVVDVAGYTF.